A selection of T cell receptor beta chains follows, all from one sample in a study of T cells expressing NK-cell markers. TCRdb re-called the 5' RACE reads and shows each CDR3 protein once, DNA omitted. The sample table includes about 440,000 distinct CDR3 sequences. The sequencing input was blood T cells: a sorted CD56 or NKG2C T cell subset, CD4+ or CD8+ T cells, or bulk PBMC T cells (not recorded which). The receptors come from a woman aged 18 to 75 in good health. Each CDR3 is given with its conserved first and last residue.

V	J	CDR3
TRBV5-1	TRBJ1-1	CASAVGGQGMPEAFF
TRBV15	TRBJ2-4	CATSPLTVKAKNIQYF
TRBV12-3/TRBV12-4	TRBJ1-3	CASSWGGSGNTIYF
TRBV9	TRBJ2-2	CASSVAPFEGTANTGELFF
TRBV12-3/TRBV12-4	TRBJ2-3	CASSFRLAGSTDTQYF
TRBV12-3/TRBV12-4	TRBJ2-1	CASAQVGSSYNEQFF
TRBV28	TRBJ2-7	CASSSLGRGAYEQYF
TRBV20-1	TRBJ2-7	CSARDPLRGQGAYEQYF
TRBV27	TRBJ1-3	CASSRPVESTGNTIYF
TRBV3-1	TRBJ2-1	CASSQEGYPYNEQFF
TRBV6-1	TRBJ1-1	CASKEDRSMNTEAFF
TRBV18	TRBJ2-3	CASSPDDQGTQYF
TRBV20-1	TRBJ1-4	CSARRQSNEKLFF
TRBV5-1	TRBJ1-1	CASSQQGSPEAFF
TRBV7-2	TRBJ2-1	CASRLKSESLPYNEQFF
TRBV3-1	TRBJ1-3	CASRPQGNKGNTIYF